The 16 T cell receptor beta chains reported below all come from one sample, sequenced in a study of blood T cell repertoires in COVID-19. The assay was immunoSEQ multiplex PCR, and TCRdb's table has in-frame clones only and misses some. The sample contains a few hundred thousand clones, around 90% of which appear only once. The specimen was peripheral blood. The source is a man in his sixties who had recovered from COVID-19.

The chain recombines TRBV5-6 with TRBJ2-7; TRBD2 matches at 10 bases. V lost 4 bases, J lost 4 bases, and 11 bases stayed unmatched. The germline CDR1 and CDR2 sequences are SGHDT and YYEEEE. CDR3 length: 16 residues. CDR3 protein: CASSRQSGGARYEQYF. The CDR3, as DNA: TGTGCCAGCAGCAGACAGAGCGGGGGGGCCAGGTACGAGCAGTACTTC.

The chain has TRBV15 and TRBJ1-6; D remains ambiguous. In germline, CDR1 is LNHNV, CDR2 YYDKDF (reference sequence). CDR3 length: 12 residues. Deletions cut 1 base from V and 12 bases from J, with 7 bases between. The CDR3 spells CATSRVEGPLHF. The CDR3 nucleotides read TGTGCCACCAGCAGAGTGGAGGGACCCCTCCACTTT. The full variable domain, its missing parts supplied by reference TRBV15 and TRBJ1-6, is DAMVIQNPRYQVTQFGKPVTLSCSQTLNHNVMYWYQQKSSQAPKLLFHYYDKDFNNEADTPDNFQSRRPNTSFCFLDIRSPGLGDTAMYLCATSRVEGPLHFGNGTRLTVT.

This rearrangement joins TRBV7-9 to TRBJ2-7; D gene ambiguous. Between the trimmed V and J ends, which lost 5 bases and 3 bases, there was a span of 14 bases. CDR1 SEHNR and CDR2 FQNEAQ come from the germline V gene (reference sequence). The CDR3 runs to 14 residues. The CDR3 DNA follows: TGTGCCAGCAGCCGAGCCACCACCTTCTACGAGCAGTACTTC. This translates into CASSRATTFYEQYF.

J is TRBJ2-2 and V is TRBV18, with 9 bases fitting TRBD1. This CDR3 spans 18 amino acids. Per the germline V gene, CDR1 is KGHSH and CDR2 is LQKENI. V trimming: 0 bases; J trimming: 4 bases; junction bases outside the gene matches: 9. The CDR3 loop reads CASSPPGTGSVGTGELFF. The CDR3, as DNA: TGTGCCAGCTCACCACCCGGGACAGGGTCCGTAGGCACCGGGGAGCTGTTTTTT.

CDR3 amino acids: CATSRNSEQYF. DNA for the CDR3: TGTGCCACCAGCAGGAACTCCGAGCAGTACTTC. This sequence joins TRBV15 and TRBJ2-7; D ambiguous. CDR3 length equals 11 residues. Trimming pared 3 bases from V and 6 bases from J, leaving 6 bases between. Looked up from germline, CDR1 is LNHNV and CDR2 is YYDKDF (reference sequence).

This chain joins TRBV7-3 and TRBJ2-1, with 10 bases aligning to TRBD2. The CDR3 has 15 residues. Germline-derived CDR1 and CDR2 are SGHTA and FQGTGA. V gave up 5 bases and J gave up 4 bases; unmatched junction bases: 5. The CDR3 nucleotides are TGTGCCAGCAGCCCCACTAGCGGGGATTACAATGAGCAGTTCTTC. This sequence encodes CASSPTSGDYNEQFF.

The chain carries TRBV19 and TRBJ1-5; no clear D. CDR1 is LNHDA and CDR2 is SQIVND in the germline V gene (reference sequence). The ends were cut back, 5 bases at V and 0 bases at J, with 8 bases in the middle. CDR3 size: 14 residues. This CDR3 is CASSHGYSNQPQHF. In nucleotides, the CDR3 is TGTGCCAGTAGTCACGGGTATAGCAATCAGCCCCAGCATTTT.

V usage is TRBV27 and J usage is TRBJ2-2, with D tentatively TRBD1 (6 bases). The V gene's germline CDR1 is MNHEY and CDR2 SMNVEV (reference sequence). The CDR3 spans 19 residues. With 0 bases removed from V and 5 bases from J, the gap between germline ends came to 22 bases. Here the CDR3 reads CASSLSIPDRLEWTGELFF. The CDR3 DNA reads TGTGCCAGCAGTTTATCCATCCCCGACAGGCTTGAATGGACCGGGGAGCTGTTTTTT.

The chain uses TRBV6-5 and TRBJ2-3; D is possibly TRBD2 (7 bases). This CDR3 has 15 residues. Germline values: CDR1 MNHEY, CDR2 SVGAGI. V was cut by 4 bases and J by 1 base, with 12 bases left in between. For the CDR3, the DNA is TGTGCCAGCAGTTTTAGGGGGGGAGGCACAGATACGCAGTATTTT. Residues: CASSFRGGGTDTQYF.

This clone appeared once. This sequence joins TRBV2 and TRBJ2-6, with D unclear. The germline V gene encodes CDR1 SNHLY and CDR2 FYNNEI. The CDR3 is made up of 16 amino acids. Trimming stripped 1 base from V and 0 bases from J, with 7 bases between. This CDR3 is CASSEGLFSGANVLTF. The CDR3 DNA reads TGTGCCAGCAGTGAAGGTCTGTTCTCTGGGGCCAACGTCCTGACTTTC.

This chain joins TRBV11-2 and TRBJ2-3, with 13 bases that match TRBD2. Germline values: CDR1 SGHAT, CDR2 FQNNGV. This CDR3 has 18 residues. Unmatched junction bases numbered 6, after V lost 1 base and J lost 2 bases. For the CDR3, the DNA is TGTGCCAGCAGCTTAGGAAAGGGACTAGCGGGGAACACAGATACGCAGTATTTT. Its protein is CASSLGKGLAGNTDTQYF.

This chain uses TRBV6-5 with TRBJ1-4; unclear D gene. The germline V and J ends were trimmed by 6 bases and 7 bases, with 15 bases remaining between them. Germline CDR1 reads MNHEY; CDR2 reads SVGAGI. The CDR3 runs 14 residues. Here the CDR3 DNA reads TGTGCCAGCAGCGCTAATACTGGTTTTGAAAAACTGTTTTTT. Translated: CASSANTGFEKLFF.

The chain employs TRBV6-5 and TRBJ2-3; 8 bases line up with TRBD2. The CDR3 runs to 14 residues. Germline CDR1 is MNHEY and CDR2 is SVGAGI. V lost 7 bases and J lost 5; bases outside the gene matches: 8. The CDR3 spells CASIAGGAGDTQYF. The CDR3 nucleotides read TGTGCCAGCATCGCCGGGGGGGCAGGAGATACGCAGTATTTT.

The rearrangement joins TRBV10-3 to TRBJ2-3; possible D gene TRBD1, 6 bases. Trimming cost V 7 bases and J 4 bases, with 15 bases left between them. Germline V lookup: CDR1 ENHRY, CDR2 SYGVKD. The CDR3 is 14 amino acids. CDR3: CAINLGGKADTQYF. CDR3 nucleotides: TGTGCCATCAACCTAGGGGGAAAGGCAGATACGCAGTATTTT.

The chain couples TRBV7-9 to TRBJ1-2; D remains unclear. Trimming removed 3 bases from V and 4 bases from J, with 15 bases in between. Germline V gene lookup returns CDR1 SEHNR and CDR2 FQNEAQ (reference sequence). This CDR3 region has 15 residues. CDR3 bases: TGTGCCAGCAGCTTGGAGGTTGACGACCGCTATGGCTACACCTTC. Protein sequence: CASSLEVDDRYGYTF.

The chain is built from TRBV2 and TRBJ2-7; TRBD1 is a possible D gene (6 bases). Germline CDR1 SNHLY, CDR2 FYNNEI. Trimming took off 4 bases at V and 0 bases at J, with 10 bases between the two ends. This CDR3 is 14 amino acids long. The CDR3 DNA sequence: TGTGCCAGCAGTGTTCAGGGGTCCTCCTACGAGCAGTACTTC. Amino acid sequence: CASSVQGSSYEQYF. Full variable domain (remainder filled in from reference TRBV2 and TRBJ2-7): EPEVTQTPSHQVTQMGQEVILRCVPISNHLYFYWYRQILGQKVEFLVSFYNNEISEKSEIFDDQFSVERPDGSNFTLKIRSTKLEDSAMYFCASSVQGSSYEQYFGPGTRLTVT.